Listed below are T cell receptor beta chains from one sample, sequenced in a study of blood T cell repertoires in COVID-19. The assay was immunoSEQ multiplex PCR, and TCRdb's table has in-frame clones only and misses some. Here the sample spans more than 200,000 clones, around four fifths being singletons. Input material: peripheral blood. The receptors come from a woman at least 80 years old with COVID-19, enrolled during active disease. Each CDR3 is given with its conserved first and last residue. The D gene is left open where the match is weak. Expanded clones get a size class; other rows say once, few or many, or leave the size out.

size	V	J	D	DNA	CDR3
.	TRBV4-1	TRBJ2-1	TRBD2	TGCGCCAGCAGCCAAGGTAGCGGGGGGATCTCCTACAATGAGCAGTTCTTC	CASSQGSGGISYNEQFF
.	TRBV7-2	TRBJ1-1	.	TGTGCCAGCAGCTCGAGCGGGGTGAACACTGAAGCTTTCTTT	CASSSSGVNTEAFF
few	TRBV7-6	TRBJ2-5	.	TGTGCCAGCAGCTCGGGGGAGACCCAGTACTTC	CASSSGETQYF
.	TRBV27	TRBJ1-2	.	TGTGCCAGCAGGGCAGCAGGGAACTATGGCTACACCTTC	CASRAAGNYGYTF
.	TRBV9	TRBJ1-1	.	TGTGCCAGCAGCGTAGATGGCAGGTCCACTGAAGCTTTCTTT	CASSVDGRSTEAFF
.	TRBV5-1	TRBJ1-4	.	TGCGCCAGCAGCCCGACAGTTGCAACTAATGAAAAACTGTTTTTT	CASSPTVATNEKLFF
.	TRBV11-3	TRBJ1-1	.	TGTGCCAGCAGCTTTAGCAGGGAACAAGAAGCTTTCTTT	CASSFSREQEAFF
.	TRBV19	TRBJ1-1	.	TGTGCCAGTACCCTTGGCAGGGAGAACACTGAAGCTTTCTTT	CASTLGRENTEAFF
.	TRBV5-4	TRBJ1-1	.	TGTGCCAGCAGCACCCGGACACAACTGAACACTGAAGCTTTCTTT	CASSTRTQLNTEAFF
.	TRBV28	TRBJ1-5	TRBD1	TGTGCCAGCAGCCTTCCGGGACAGGGGGGTAGCAATCAGCCCCAGCATTTT	CASSLPGQGGSNQPQHF
.	TRBV19	TRBJ1-5	.	TGTGCCAGTAGTGACGAACGGCGGTCGCCCCAGCATTTT	CASSDERRSPQHF
.	TRBV19	TRBJ1-5	.	TGTGCCACCCAGGGACTAGGCAATCAGCCCCAGCATTTT	CATQGLGNQPQHF